This entry is about one TCR beta chain. What it recognizes is unknown. TCRdb passed the reads through MiXCR, listing each CDR3 protein once. The sample carries 150,000 to 200,000 distinct CDR3 sequences, roughly 17% recorded once. The CDR3 has 18 residues. The germline CDR1 and CDR2 sequences are SGHTA and FQGNSA. Trimming left V 5 bases short and J 4 bases short, with 24 bases between. This sample is part of a study of T cell repertoires in cytomegalovirus infection. The overall study: CMV infection plus the matching HLA type was flagged by public TCR beta signatures.

Study conclusions and caveats: Dominating the ex vivo response were TCR beta clonotypes that were CMV-specific and HLA-C-restricted. Accumulated public TCR beta family frequency recognized individuals carrying CMV together with the relevant HLA.

The clonotype comes from a human donor in good health (CMV status not recorded). Some clones in this sample may be carry-over from other donors' samples. V and J are TRBV7-2 and TRBJ1-5; maybe TRBD1 (5 bases). Material: CD8+ T cells from PBMCs. Here the CDR3 DNA reads TGTGCCAGCAGCCCGGGGGGAGAGGTTTGGTCGTTGAATCAGCCCCAGCATTTT. Translation: CASSPGGEVWSLNQPQHF.